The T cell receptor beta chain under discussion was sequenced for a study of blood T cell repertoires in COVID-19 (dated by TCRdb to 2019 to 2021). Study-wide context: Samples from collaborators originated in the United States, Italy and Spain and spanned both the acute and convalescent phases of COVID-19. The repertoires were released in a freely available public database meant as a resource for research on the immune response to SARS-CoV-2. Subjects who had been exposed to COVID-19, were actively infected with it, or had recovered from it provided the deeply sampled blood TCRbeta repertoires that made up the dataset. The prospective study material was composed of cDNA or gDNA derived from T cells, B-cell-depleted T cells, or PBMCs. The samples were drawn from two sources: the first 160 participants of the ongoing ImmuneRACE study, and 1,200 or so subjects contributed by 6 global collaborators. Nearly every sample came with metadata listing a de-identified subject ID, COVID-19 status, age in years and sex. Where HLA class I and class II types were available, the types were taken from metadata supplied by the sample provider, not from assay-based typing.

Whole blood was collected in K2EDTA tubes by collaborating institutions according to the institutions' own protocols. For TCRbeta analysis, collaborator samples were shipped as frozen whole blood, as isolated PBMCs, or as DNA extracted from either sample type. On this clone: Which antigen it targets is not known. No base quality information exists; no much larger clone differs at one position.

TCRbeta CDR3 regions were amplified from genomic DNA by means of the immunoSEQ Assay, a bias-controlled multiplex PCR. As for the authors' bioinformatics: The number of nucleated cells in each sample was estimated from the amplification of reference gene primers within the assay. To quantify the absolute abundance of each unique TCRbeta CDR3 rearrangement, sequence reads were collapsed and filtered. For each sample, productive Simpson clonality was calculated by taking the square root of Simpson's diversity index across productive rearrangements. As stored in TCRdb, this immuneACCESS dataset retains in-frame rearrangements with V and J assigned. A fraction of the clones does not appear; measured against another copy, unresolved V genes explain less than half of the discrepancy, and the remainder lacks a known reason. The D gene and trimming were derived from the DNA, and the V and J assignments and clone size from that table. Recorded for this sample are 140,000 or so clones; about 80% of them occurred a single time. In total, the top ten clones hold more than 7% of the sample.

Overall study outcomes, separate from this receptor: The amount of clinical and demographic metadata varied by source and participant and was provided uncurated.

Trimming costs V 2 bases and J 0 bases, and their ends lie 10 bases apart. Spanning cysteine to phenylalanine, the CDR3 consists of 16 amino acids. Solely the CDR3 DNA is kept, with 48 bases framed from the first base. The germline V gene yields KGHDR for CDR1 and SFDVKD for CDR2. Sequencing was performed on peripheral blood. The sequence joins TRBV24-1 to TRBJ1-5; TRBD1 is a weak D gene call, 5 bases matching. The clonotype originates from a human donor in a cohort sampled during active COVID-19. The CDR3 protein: CATSDSGHYSNQPQHF. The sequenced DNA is TGTGCCACCAGTGATTCTGGACATTATAGCAATCAGCCCCAGCATTTT.